This TCR beta chain was documented in a study of CD8 T cells in ankylosing spondylitis. Study-wide points: In the blood and synovial fluid of reactive arthritis, some motif variants had been previously reported. It appeared that ankylosing spondylitis blood was characterized by a TCR beta motif of roughly 8 highly homologous variants.

TCRdb re-called the 5' RACE reads through MiXCR, storing one row per CDR3 protein. The table includes about 800,000 distinct CDR3 sequences, over 9.5% detected once. The CDR3 has 13 residues. Between the trimmed V and J ends, which lost 3 bases and 5 bases, there was a span of 13 bases. Germline V gene data show CDR1 as DFQATT and CDR2 as SNEGSKA (reference sequence). This clonotype was observed a few times. What it recognizes is unknown. The sequencing input was blood, either unsorted or a sorted T cell fraction (not recorded which). This chain uses TRBV20-1 with TRBJ2-5, with D hard to call. The sequence came from a male donor with ankylosing spondylitis. The CDR3 protein is CSARRLEFETQYF. Here the CDR3 DNA reads TGCAGTGCTAGGAGGCTAGAGTTCGAGACCCAGTACTTC.